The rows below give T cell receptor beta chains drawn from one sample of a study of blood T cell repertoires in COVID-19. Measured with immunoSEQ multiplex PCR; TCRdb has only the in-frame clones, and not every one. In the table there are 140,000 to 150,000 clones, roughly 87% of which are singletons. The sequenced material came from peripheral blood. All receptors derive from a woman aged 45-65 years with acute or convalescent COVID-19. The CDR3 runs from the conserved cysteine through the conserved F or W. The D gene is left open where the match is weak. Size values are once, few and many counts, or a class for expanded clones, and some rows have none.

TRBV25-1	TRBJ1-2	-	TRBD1	TGTGCCAGCAGTGAAGGTTTGGGACAGGGGGGCTACACCTTC	CASSEGLGQGGYTF
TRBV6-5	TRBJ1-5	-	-	TGTGCCAGCAGAGGAAGGGGGGGAGGCAATCAGCCCCAGCATTTT	CASRGRGGGNQPQHF
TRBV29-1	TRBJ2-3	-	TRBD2	TGCAGCGTTGGCCGCCGGGGAGGGTCAGATACGCAGTATTTT	CSVGRRGGSDTQYF
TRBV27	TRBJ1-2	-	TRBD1	TGTGCCAGCAGTTTATCGGGGGCAGGGGGCGATGGCTACACCTTC	CASSLSGAGGDGYTF
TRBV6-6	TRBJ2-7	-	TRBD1	TGTGCCAGCAGTTACTCGGACAGGGCCACCTACGAGCAGTACTTC	CASSYSDRATYEQYF
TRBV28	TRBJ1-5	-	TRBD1	TGTGCCAGCAGTTTATATCAGGGGGGTAATCAGCCCCAGCATTTT	CASSLYQGGNQPQHF
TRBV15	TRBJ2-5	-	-	TGTGCCACCAGCAGAGGATTAACGGAAGAGACCCAGTACTTC	CATSRGLTEETQYF
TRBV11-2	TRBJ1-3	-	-	TGTGCCAGCAGCTTGGGGCCGGCGGAGGGAAACACCATATATTTT	CASSLGPAEGNTIYF
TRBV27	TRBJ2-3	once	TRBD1	TGTGCCAGCAGTTCCCGGACAGGGCCTTTGAGCACAGATACGCAGTATTTT	CASSSRTGPLSTDTQYF
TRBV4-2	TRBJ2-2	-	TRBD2	TGTGCCAGCAGCCAAGACCCCCCATCGGCGGGGACTACGAACACCGGGGAGCTGTTTTTT	CASSQDPPSAGTTNTGELFF
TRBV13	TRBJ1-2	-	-	TGTGCCAGCAGCTTAGAACCCCCAGACTATGGCTACACCTTC	CASSLEPPDYGYTF
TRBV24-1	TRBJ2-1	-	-	TGTGCCACCAGTGATTTAGAAAGGGGTGAGCAGTTCTTC	CATSDLERGEQFF
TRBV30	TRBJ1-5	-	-	TGTGCCTGGAGTGCCACAGGGTACAATCAGCCCCAGCATTTT	CAWSATGYNQPQHF
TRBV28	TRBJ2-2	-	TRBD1	TGTGCCAGCAGTTTAAGCGGACAGGGAACCGGGGAGCTGTTTTTT	CASSLSGQGTGELFF
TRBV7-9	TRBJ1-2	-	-	TGTGCCAGCACCGACCCACGAGGGGAGGGAGAGTATGGCTACACCTTC	CASTDPRGEGEYGYTF
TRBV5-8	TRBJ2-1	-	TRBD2	TGTGCCAGCAGCTTTTCGGGGACTAGCGGCCACAATGAGCAGTTCTTC	CASSFSGTSGHNEQFF
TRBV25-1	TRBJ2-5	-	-	TGTGCCAGCAGTGAATACAGGGGAAAAGAGACCCAGTACTTC	CASSEYRGKETQYF
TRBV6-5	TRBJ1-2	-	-	TGTGCCAGCAGTATTGGACAGAAAGGTGGCTACACCTTC	CASSIGQKGGYTF
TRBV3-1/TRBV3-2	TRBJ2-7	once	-	TGTGCCAGCAGCCTATTTCTAGACTACGAGCAGTACTTC	CASSLFLDYEQYF
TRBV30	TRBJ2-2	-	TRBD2	TGTGCCTGGGGTAAAAGCGGGAGGGCCCTCACCGGGGAGCTGTTTTTT	CAWGKSGRALTGELFF
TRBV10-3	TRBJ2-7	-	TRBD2	TGTGCCATCAGTGCTAGCGGGGGATACGAGCAGTACTTC	CAISASGGYEQYF
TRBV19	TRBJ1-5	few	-	TGTGCCAGTAGTATATACTACTTAACACCTCAGCCCCAGCATTTT	CASSIYYLTPQPQHF
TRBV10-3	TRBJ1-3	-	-	TGTGCCATCAGTGAGGGAATAGCAAACACCATATATTTT	CAISEGIANTIYF
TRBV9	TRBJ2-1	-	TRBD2	TGTGCCAGCAGCGGCGGCGGGGGGGGAAATGAGCAGTTCTTC	CASSGGGGGNEQFF
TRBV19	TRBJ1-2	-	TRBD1	TGTGCCACCAGACAGGGCTCGGGTTATGGCTACACCTTC	CATRQGSGYGYTF
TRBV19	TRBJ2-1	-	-	TGTGCCAGTAGGTCTGGAGCGAGGCATTGGGATGAGCAGTTCTTC	CASRSGARHWDEQFF
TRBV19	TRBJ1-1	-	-	TGTGCCAGTAGTATCGGAGGGGGAGGGATGAACACTGAAGCTTTCTTT	CASSIGGGGMNTEAFF
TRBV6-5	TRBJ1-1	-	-	TGTGCCAGCAGACCGGCAGGGCGGACTGAAGCTTTCTTT	CASRPAGRTEAFF
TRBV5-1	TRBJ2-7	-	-	TGCGCCAGCAGCGCCAGCCCCCCCGGAGGGGCCTACGAGCAGTACTTC	CASSASPPGGAYEQYF
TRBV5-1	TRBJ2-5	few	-	TGCGCCAGCAGCTTGGCCAATGAGCCTCAAGAGACCCAGTACTTC	CASSLANEPQETQYF
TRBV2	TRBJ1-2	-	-	TGTGCCAGCAGAAGACAGGTATCTGATGGCTACACCTTC	CASRRQVSDGYTF
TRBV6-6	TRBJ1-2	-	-	TGTGCCAGCAGTCGAACATCTAACTATGGCTACACCTTC	CASSRTSNYGYTF
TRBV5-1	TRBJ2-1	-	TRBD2	TGCGCCAGCAGTGGGACTAGCGGGAGGGCTGAGCAGTTCTTC	CASSGTSGRAEQFF
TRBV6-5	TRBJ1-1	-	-	TGTGCCAGCAGTTACCAATACAGGTCAGAAGCTTTCTTT	CASSYQYRSEAFF
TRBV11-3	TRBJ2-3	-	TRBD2	TGTGCCAGCAGCTTTAGCGGGAGGGGCACAGATACGCAGTATTTT	CASSFSGRGTDTQYF
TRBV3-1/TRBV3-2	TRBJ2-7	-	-	TGTGCCAGCAGCCAAGAAGCTACAGGGATTCAATACGAGCAGTACTTC	CASSQEATGIQYEQYF
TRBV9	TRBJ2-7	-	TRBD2	TGTGCCAGCAGCGTAGGAGGAGTAGCGGGAGCCTACGAGCAGTACTTC	CASSVGGVAGAYEQYF
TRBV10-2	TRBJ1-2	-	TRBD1	TGCGCCAGCAGTGACAGGGGGCCTAACTATGGCTACACCTTC	CASSDRGPNYGYTF
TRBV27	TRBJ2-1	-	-	TGTGCCAGCAGAACAGGGTACAATGAGCAGTTCTTC	CASRTGYNEQFF
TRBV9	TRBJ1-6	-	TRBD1	TGTGCCAGCAGCGTAGGGACAGGGGGCGGTAATTCACCCCTCCACTTT	CASSVGTGGGNSPLHF
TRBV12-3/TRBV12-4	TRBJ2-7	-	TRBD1	TGTGCCACCTCGGACAGGGCACGGGAGCAGTACTTC	CATSDRAREQYF
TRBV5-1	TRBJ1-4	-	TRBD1	TGCGCCAGCAGCACTGGGACAGGGGGAGGTGAAAAACTGTTTTTT	CASSTGTGGGEKLFF
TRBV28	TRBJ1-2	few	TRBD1	TGTGCCAGCAGGGACAGGGGCCTATATGGCTACACCTTC	CASRDRGLYGYTF
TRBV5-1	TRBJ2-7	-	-	TGCGCCAGCAGCTTGGAAGTCAGCTCCTACGAGCAGTACTTC	CASSLEVSSYEQYF
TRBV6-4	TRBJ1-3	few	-	TGTGCCAGCAGTGACCCCACAGGGCCAGGGCACACCATATATTTT	CASSDPTGPGHTIYF
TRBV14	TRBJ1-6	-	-	TGTGCCAGCAGCAAAGGGGGGCACTATAATTCACCCCTCCACTTT	CASSKGGHYNSPLHF
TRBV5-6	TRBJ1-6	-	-	TGTGCCAGCAGCATATGGACAGACAATTCACCCCTCCACTTT	CASSIWTDNSPLHF
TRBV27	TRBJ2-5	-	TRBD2	TGTGCCACCACTCAGGTAGCGGGAGGTTATGAGACCCAGTACTTC	CATTQVAGGYETQYF
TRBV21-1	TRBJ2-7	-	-	TGTGCCAGCAGCACGGGACTACCGAGCTCCTACGAGCAGTACTTC	CASSTGLPSSYEQYF
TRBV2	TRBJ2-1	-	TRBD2	TGTGCCAGCACCGCCCCAGGAGCGGGAGGGTTTTTATCCTACAATGAGCAGTTCTTC	CASTAPGAGGFLSYNEQFF
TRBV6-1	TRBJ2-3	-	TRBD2	TGTGCCAGCAGTGAATATAGCGGGGGGGCCACAGATACGCAGTATTTT	CASSEYSGGATDTQYF
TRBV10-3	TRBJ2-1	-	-	TGTGCCATCAGTGATTCCAGGGTGGATGAGCAGTTCTTC	CAISDSRVDEQFF
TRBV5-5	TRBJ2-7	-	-	TGTGCCAGCAGCTTGTTTCCAGGGATGGGCTACGAGCAGTACTTC	CASSLFPGMGYEQYF
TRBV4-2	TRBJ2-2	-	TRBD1	TGTGCCAGCAGGCTATCCTGGACAGGGACACCCGGGGAGCTGTTTTTT	CASRLSWTGTPGELFF
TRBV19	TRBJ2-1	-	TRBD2	TGTGCCAGTGGGGGACTAGCGAATACTCCCTACAATGAGCAGTTCTTC	CASGGLANTPYNEQFF
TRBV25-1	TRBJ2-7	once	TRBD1	TGTGCCAGCACCCAGGGGGGGACAGGGATCTACGAGCAGTACTTC	CASTQGGTGIYEQYF